Shown below are 32 T cell receptor beta chains from a single sample sequenced in a study of control samples from healthy donors and cancer patients. The data were produced by immunoSEQ multiplex PCR, yet TCRdb's version contains in-frame clones alone and is incomplete. Here the sample spans around 33,000 clones, about 88% being singletons. Material for sequencing was PBMCs. Receptors originate from a middle-aged woman with lung cancer.

This chain joins TRBV9 and TRBJ1-4; D is uncertain. Germline values: CDR1 SGDLS, CDR2 YYNGEE. The CDR3 extends over 15 amino acids. Trimming removed 0 bases at V and 5 bases at J, with 11 bases between. CDR3 in DNA: TGTGCCAGCAGCGTAGATTCCGGGAGGAATGAAAAACTGTTTTTT. Translated: CASSVDSGRNEKLFF.

The rearrangement links TRBV27 to TRBJ2-1; no firm D call. The V and J ends lost 6 bases and 3 bases respectively, with 9 bases between them. There are 13 residues in the CDR3. Germline loops: CDR1 MNHEY, CDR2 SMNVEV (reference sequence). The CDR3 sequence is CASSLGSYNEQFF. As DNA, the CDR3 is TGTGCCAGCAGCTTAGGCAGCTACAATGAGCAGTTCTTC.

This rearrangement joins TRBV5-1 to TRBJ2-5; D could derive from TRBD1 or TRBD2 (7 bases each). CDR3 length equals 15 residues. The germline V gene encodes CDR1 SGHRS and CDR2 YFSETQ. V lost 6 bases and J 0 bases, leaving 15 bases between the germline ends. The DNA of the CDR3 is TGCGCCAGCACCTATCAGGGGGGGTACCAAGAGACCCAGTACTTC. It yields the protein CASTYQGGYQETQYF. Full variable domain (outside the CDR3, taken from reference TRBV5-1 and TRBJ2-5): KAGVTQTPRYLIKTRGQQVTLSCSPISGHRSVSWYQQTPGQGLQFLFEYFSETQRNKGNFPGRFSGRQFSNSRSEMNVSTLELGDSALYLCASTYQGGYQETQYFGPGTRLLVL.

This CDR3 reads CASSQAIRGNTIYF. The CDR3 nucleotides read TGTGCCAGCAGCCAGGCGATAAGGGGAAACACCATATATTTT. This chain joins TRBV3-1 (or the pseudogene TRBV3-2) and TRBJ1-3, with D uncertain. The CDR3 extends over 14 amino acids. Trimming removed 3 bases from V and 4 bases from J, with 10 bases in between. Germline lookup yields CDR1 LGHDT and CDR2 YNNKEL (reference sequence).

This clone has only one observation. V and J are TRBV21-1 and TRBJ1-1; the D segment call TRBD1 is taken from the table without a DNA check. TRBV21-1 is given as a pseudogene. The CDR3 extends over 16 amino acids. CDR3 DNA sequence: TGTGCCAGCAGCGAAAGGGACAGACTTATGAACACTGAAGCTTTCTTT. Translation gives CASSERDRLMNTEAFF.

This chain connects TRBV9 to TRBJ2-1, with D possibly matching TRBD2 (6 bases). The CDR3 is 15 amino acids. Trimming removed 3 bases at V and 2 bases at J, with 12 bases between. Germline assignment: CDR1 SGDLS and CDR2 YYNGEE. The CDR3 protein is CASSGEERAYNEQFF. The CDR3 DNA is TGTGCCAGCAGCGGGGAGGAAAGGGCCTACAATGAGCAGTTCTTC.

The chain employs TRBV7-2 and TRBJ1-5; D ambiguous. V shed 1 base and J shed 3 bases, with 10 bases lying between them. Per germline, CDR1 SGHTA and CDR2 FQGNSA. CDR3 length: 15 amino acids. CDR3 sequence: CASSLVWASNQPQHF. CDR3 coding DNA: TGTGCCAGCAGCTTAGTTTGGGCATCCAATCAGCCCCAGCATTTT.

The rearrangement joins TRBV12-3 or TRBV12-4 to TRBJ2-5, with 7 bases that match TRBD1. After removal of 8 bases from V and 2 bases from J, the junction contained 5 bases not matched to a gene. This CDR3 has 13 amino acids. This CDR3 is CASGRDSQETQYF. DNA for the CDR3: TGTGCCAGCGGACGGGACAGTCAAGAGACCCAGTACTTC.

The chain employs TRBV6-6 and TRBJ1-2, with D uncertain. This CDR3 comprises 13 residues. Trimming took 6 bases from V and 0 from J, leaving 8 bases between them. CDR1 is MNHNY, CDR2 SVGAGI, per germline (reference sequence). CDR3: CASRTDSNYGYTF. DNA for the CDR3: TGTGCCAGCAGAACGGATTCTAACTATGGCTACACCTTC.

This chain uses TRBV9 with TRBJ1-1, with D tentatively TRBD1 (6 bases). Germline V gene data show CDR1 as SGDLS and CDR2 as YYNGEE. The germline V and J ends were trimmed by 3 bases and 5 bases, with 14 bases remaining between them. The CDR3 runs 14 residues. The CDR3 reads CASSEQGFGTEAFF. The DNA of the CDR3 is TGTGCCAGCAGCGAACAGGGCTTCGGGACTGAAGCTTTCTTT.

The chain has TRBV7-8 and TRBJ2-2, with D possibly being TRBD1 or TRBD2 (6 bases each). The CDR3 is 18 amino acids. Germline V gene sequence: CDR1 SGHVS, CDR2 FQNEAQ. V was cut by 3 bases and J by 5 bases, with 22 bases left in between. The CDR3 coding sequence is TGTGCCAGCAGCTTCGGTTCAAGGACGGGGGCCCCAACCGGGGAGCTGTTTTTT. It codes for CASSFGSRTGAPTGELFF.

The V and J genes are TRBV2 and TRBJ2-6; D gene ambiguous. Trimming took 4 bases from V and 2 from J, leaving 12 bases between them. CDR3 length: 16 residues. Germline values: CDR1 SNHLY, CDR2 FYNNEI. This chain's CDR3 is CASSAGLAPGANVLTF. Written as DNA, the CDR3 is TGTGCCAGCAGTGCTGGCTTAGCACCTGGGGCCAACGTCCTGACTTTC.

The chain employs TRBV15 and TRBJ1-4, with TRBD1 matching over 8 bases. The CDR3 has 14 residues. The trim removed 5 bases at V and 7 bases at J, leaving 6 bases unmatched. Per germline, CDR1 LNHNV and CDR2 YYDKDF (reference sequence). The CDR3 DNA sequence: TGTGCCACCAGCGCAGGGGGCCCCTCTGAAAAACTGTTTTTT. Translated, it gives CATSAGGPSEKLFF.

This clone was picked up one time. The J gene is TRBJ2-3, the V gene TRBV5-8, with D unclear. This CDR3 is built from 14 residues. Trimming took 7 bases from V and 0 from J, leaving 12 bases between them. Germline values: CDR1 SGHTS, CDR2 YDEGEE. The DNA for the CDR3 is TGTGCCAGCGCCATGAAGGGTAGCACAGATACGCAGTATTTT. Its translation: CASAMKGSTDTQYF.

The chain combines TRBV30 with TRBJ1-1; D is uncertain. Germline V gene data show CDR1 as GTSNPN and CDR2 as SVGIG (reference sequence). V was pared by 5 bases and J by 4 bases, with 8 bases between. The CDR3 length is 11 residues. The CDR3 here is CAWDQGTEAFF. CDR3 coding DNA: TGTGCCTGGGACCAAGGCACTGAAGCTTTCTTT.

V and J are TRBV5-1 and TRBJ2-7; 7 nucleotides line up with TRBD1. Germline CDR1 and CDR2: SGHRS and YFSETQ. This CDR3 spans 14 amino acids. Trimming removed 4 bases from V and 3 bases from J; junction bases left unmatched: 7. CDR3 in amino acids: CASSPDRRIYEQYF. The CDR3 region has the DNA TGCGCCAGCAGCCCGGACAGGAGGATCTACGAGCAGTACTTC. Using reference TRBV5-1 and TRBJ2-7 for the parts outside the CDR3, the full variable domain is KAGVTQTPRYLIKTRGQQVTLSCSPISGHRSVSWYQQTPGQGLQFLFEYFSETQRNKGNFPGRFSGRQFSNSRSEMNVSTLELGDSALYLCASSPDRRIYEQYFGPGTRLTVT.

The CDR3 DNA reads TGTGCCAGTACCGACGACAGGGGAGGCGACGAGCAGTACTTC. This sequence encodes CASTDDRGGDEQYF. The chain is built from TRBV19 and TRBJ2-7; TRBD1 agrees at 8 bases. The junction had 10 bases not matched to a gene; V was cut back by 7 bases and J by 5 bases. Germline CDR1 LNHDA, CDR2 SQIVND (reference sequence). This CDR3 contains 14 residues. Drawing the rest from reference TRBV19 and TRBJ2-7, the complete variable domain is DGGITQSPKYLFRKEGQNVTLSCEQNLNHDAMYWYRQDPGQGLRLIYYSQIVNDFQKGDIAEGYSVSREKKESFPLTVTSAQKNPTAFYLCASTDDRGGDEQYFGPGTRLTVT.

The chain employs TRBV7-9 and TRBJ2-2; the D is unclear. The germline V gene has CDR1 SEHNR and CDR2 FQNEAQ (reference sequence). Between the trimmed V and J ends, which lost 4 bases and 0 bases, there was a span of 9 bases. The CDR3 sequence is 15 residues long. The CDR3 DNA sequence: TGTGCCAGCAGCTACCGACGGCCGAACACCGGGGAGCTGTTTTTT. Amino acids: CASSYRRPNTGELFF. Full variable domain (missing parts from reference TRBV7-9 and TRBJ2-2): DTGVSQNPRHKITKRGQNVTFRCDPISEHNRLYWYRQTLGQGPEFLTYFQNEAQLEKSRLLSDRFSAERPKGSFSTLEIQRTEQGDSAMYLCASSYRRPNTGELFFGEGSRLTVL.

The chain carries TRBV4-2 and TRBJ1-2; tentatively, D is TRBD1 (6 bases). The CDR3 loop spans 16 amino acids. Germline lookup yields CDR1 LGHNA and CDR2 YNFKEQ. The V end lost 0 bases, the J end lost 1 base, and 12 bases lay between the germline ends. The CDR3: CASSQDAGGDNYGYTF. CDR3 DNA sequence: TGTGCCAGCAGCCAAGATGCCGGGGGCGATAACTATGGCTACACCTTC.

This clone has more than one count but fewer than ten. The chain joins TRBV5-1 to TRBJ1-4, with 8 bases matching TRBD1. The CDR3 spans 17 residues. CDR1 and CDR2 from the germline V gene are SGHRS and YFSETQ. The V segment lost 0 bases and the J segment 1 base; nucleotides outside the gene matches: 5. CDR3 nucleotide sequence: TGCGCCAGCAGCTTGGATGGACAGGGTGGAACTAATGAAAAACTGTTTTTT. Encoded protein: CASSLDGQGGTNEKLFF.

The rearrangement joins TRBV9 to TRBJ2-3; 8 bases match TRBD2. J lost 4 bases, V lost 0 bases, and 4 bases had no gene match. Germline loops: CDR1 SGDLS, CDR2 YYNGEE. The CDR3 extends over 15 amino acids. CDR3: CASSVVAGFSDTQYF. In nucleotides, the CDR3 is TGTGCCAGCAGCGTAGTAGCGGGGTTCTCAGATACGCAGTATTTT. Full variable domain (rest looked up from reference TRBV9 and TRBJ2-3): DSGVTQTPKHLITATGQRVTLRCSPRSGDLSVYWYQQSLDQGLQFLIQYYNGEERAKGNILERFSAQQFPDLHSELNLSSLELGDSALYFCASSVVAGFSDTQYFGPGTRLTVL.

The chain employs TRBV7-2 and TRBJ1-1; D call uncertain. The CDR3 is 12 amino acids. In germline, CDR1 is SGHTA, CDR2 FQGNSA. V lost 5 bases to trimming and J lost 6 bases, with 10 bases between them. CDR3 sequence (DNA): TGTGCCAGCAGCCAGACAAGGGCTGAAGCTTTCTTT. This translates into CASSQTRAEAFF.

The chain couples TRBV11-2 to TRBJ1-1; D ambiguous. Trimming pared 1 base from V and 1 base from J, leaving 7 bases between. CDR3 length: 14 amino acids. In germline, CDR1 is SGHAT, CDR2 FQNNGV. CDR3 region: CASSLGPENTEAFF. The DNA for the CDR3 is TGTGCCAGCAGCTTAGGGCCTGAGAACACTGAAGCTTTCTTT. Full variable domain (rest looked up from reference TRBV11-2 and TRBJ1-1): EAGVAQSPRYKIIEKRQSVAFWCNPISGHATLYWYQQILGQGPKLLIQFQNNGVVDDSQLPKDRFSAERLKGVDSTLKIQPAKLEDSAVYLCASSLGPENTEAFFGQGTRLTVV.

The chain recombines TRBV19 with TRBJ1-3; D call uncertain. Trimming removed 5 bases at V and 2 bases at J, with 7 bases between. Germline V gene data show CDR1 as LNHDA and CDR2 as SQIVND (reference sequence). The CDR3 runs 13 residues. The CDR3 loop reads CASSPSAGNTIYF. CDR3 coding DNA: TGTGCCAGTAGTCCCTCGGCTGGAAACACCATATATTTT. Supplemented by reference TRBV19 and TRBJ1-3, the full variable domain reads DGGITQSPKYLFRKEGQNVTLSCEQNLNHDAMYWYRQDPGQGLRLIYYSQIVNDFQKGDIAEGYSVSREKKESFPLTVTSAQKNPTAFYLCASSPSAGNTIYFGEGSWLTVV.

The rearrangement joins TRBV11-3 to TRBJ2-7; 9 nucleotides match TRBD1. The CDR3 spans 16 residues. After removal of 0 bases from V and 5 bases from J, the junction contained 8 bases not matched to a gene. The germline CDR1 and CDR2 sequences are SGHNT and YENEEA. DNA for the CDR3: TGTGCCAGCAGCTTAGAGTCCAGGGACAGGGTACACGAGCAGTACTTC. Amino acids: CASSLESRDRVHEQYF.

The J gene is TRBJ2-7, the V gene TRBV28; D gene unclear. The CDR3 length is 12 residues. V lost 4 bases to trimming and J lost 12 bases, with 16 bases between them. CDR1 is MDHEN and CDR2 is SYDVKM in the germline V gene. This CDR3 reads CASSSRRVDLYF. CDR3 bases: TGTGCCAGCAGTTCTAGACGGGTCGACTTGTACTTC.

The chain couples TRBV5-1 to TRBJ1-6; D possibly corresponds to TRBD1 (5 bases). V shed 3 bases and J shed 9 bases, with 16 bases lying between them. The V gene's germline CDR1 is SGHRS and CDR2 YFSETQ. The CDR3 covers 15 residues. The CDR3 nucleotides are TGCGCCAGCAGCTCCGGGGCGGCAAACAGTTCACCCCTCCACTTT. Translated: CASSSGAANSSPLHF.

The chain joins TRBV20-1 to TRBJ1-1; D is possibly TRBD1 (5 bases). The CDR3 has 14 amino acids. The germline V gene encodes CDR1 DFQATT and CDR2 SNEGSKA (reference sequence). With 3 bases removed from V and 7 bases from J, the gap between germline ends came to 18 bases. For the CDR3, the DNA is TGCAGTGCTAGTATTCCGGGACCCTTGCGTGAAGCTTTCTTT. Translation: CSASIPGPLREAFF.

The chain is built from TRBV4-3 and TRBJ1-1; weak D call: TRBD1 (5 bases). Germline lookup yields CDR1 LGHNA and CDR2 YSLEER. V lost 3 bases to trimming and J lost 1 base, with 9 bases between them. This CDR3 has 14 residues. CDR3 protein: CASSQAGENTEAFF. In DNA, the CDR3 is TGCGCCAGCAGCCAGGCGGGGGAGAACACTGAAGCTTTCTTT.

The chain carries TRBV9 and TRBJ1-5, with D unclear. V dropped 5 bases and J dropped 6 bases, with 15 bases sitting between them. The CDR3 is made up of 14 amino acids. Germline V gene data show CDR1 as SGDLS and CDR2 as YYNGEE. The CDR3 sequence is CASSSGLGRQPQHF. The CDR3 DNA sequence: TGTGCCAGCAGTTCCGGTCTAGGGCGTCAGCCCCAGCATTTT.

V usage is TRBV7-3 and J usage is TRBJ1-1; no clear D. CDR1 and CDR2 from the germline V gene are SGHTA and FQGTGA. V lost 5 bases and J lost 6, with 16 bases in between. This CDR3 is 14 amino acids long. CDR3 DNA sequence: TGTGCCAGCAGCCCGGGAGGCACCTGGGCTGAAGCTTTCTTT. This encodes CASSPGGTWAEAFF.

This clone has a single count. V is TRBV30 and J is TRBJ1-5, with a weak D call TRBD1 (5 bases). V was pared by 0 bases and J by 2 bases, with 5 bases between. The germline gives CDR1 GTSNPN, CDR2 SVGIG (reference sequence). The CDR3 loop spans 13 amino acids. The CDR3 bases are TGTGCCTGGAGTGTACAGGGCAATCAGCCCCAGCATTTT. Residues: CAWSVQGNQPQHF.